One sample yielded the 21 T cell receptor beta chains listed below, sequenced in a study of cytomegalovirus exposure and HLA in healthy donors. PCR used 60 Vbeta primers and 13 Jbeta primers. Sequencing was performed with immunoSEQ multiplex PCR; in TCRdb, only in-frame clones are kept and a portion is missing. The sample has 150,000 to 200,000 clones; around 82% are singletons. Sample: PBMCs. The source is a woman aged 50 to 60 in good health and CMV-seropositive.

This rearrangement joins TRBV6-1 to TRBJ1-1, with 8 bases that match TRBD1. The CDR3 runs 15 residues. Germline V CDR1 and CDR2: MNHNS, SASEGT. J gave up 1 base and V 3 bases, and 4 bases lay outside the gene matches. The CDR3 here is CASSDLGQGNTEAFF. The CDR3 DNA is TGTGCCAGCAGTGATCTTGGACAGGGGAACACTGAAGCTTTCTTT.

This chain connects TRBV11-2 to TRBJ2-5; 9 bases agree with TRBD2. The V gene end was trimmed by 8 bases and the J gene end by 2 bases; junction bases not matched to a gene: 9. There are 15 residues in the CDR3. Germline lookup yields CDR1 SGHAT and CDR2 FQNNGV. CDR3 sequence: CASQERGAGQETQYF. The CDR3 coding sequence is TGTGCCAGCCAGGAGCGGGGGGCCGGGCAAGAGACCCAGTACTTC.

This chain uses TRBV27 with TRBJ1-1, with TRBD1 matching over 10 bases. This CDR3 spans 15 amino acids. The V and J ends lost 6 bases and 7 bases, in that order; junction bases with no gene match: 11. CDR1 and CDR2 from the germline V gene are MNHEY and SMNVEV (reference sequence). DNA for the CDR3: TGTGCCAGCAGACTACGGGGGGACAGGGGAGGTGAAGCTTTCTTT. It translates to CASRLRGDRGGEAFF.

On this clone: Different DNA sequences within this sample yield the same CDR3. The chain recombines TRBV5-1 with TRBJ2-5; D uncertain. The CDR3 runs 11 residues. Trimming removed 2 bases at V and 4 bases at J, with 3 bases between. The germline V gene has CDR1 SGHRS and CDR2 YFSETQ. The CDR3 DNA reads as TGCGCCAGCAGCTTTCGAGAGACCCAGTACTTC. It yields the protein CASSFRETQYF.

This sequence joins TRBV7-3 and TRBJ1-1, with a possible D match to TRBD1 (5 bases). V lost 0 bases to trimming and J lost 5 bases, with 7 bases between them. This CDR3 is 13 amino acids long. Germline V lookup: CDR1 SGHTA, CDR2 FQGTGA. The chain's CDR3 is CASSLTGATEAFF. The CDR3 DNA reads as TGTGCCAGCAGCTTAACTGGGGCGACTGAAGCTTTCTTT.

The V gene is TRBV11-3, the J gene TRBJ2-1; TRBD1 matches at 8 bases. V trimming: 5 bases; J trimming: 9 bases; junction bases outside the gene matches: 9. This CDR3 contains 14 residues. From germline, CDR1 is SGHNT and CDR2 YENEEA. CDR3 DNA: TGTGCCAGCAGCCGGCAGGGGGCGCACGGTGAGCAGTTCTTC. Protein: CASSRQGAHGEQFF.

The CDR3 DNA reads as TGTGCCAGCAGCGTAGGGAGGGGGCGGACCGGGGAGCTGTTTTTT. Encoded protein: CASSVGRGRTGELFF. The chain uses TRBV9 and TRBJ2-2; D possibly corresponds to TRBD1 (7 bases). Germline loops: CDR1 SGDLS, CDR2 YYNGEE. The CDR3 spans 15 residues. V shed 0 bases and J shed 5 bases, with 11 bases lying between them.

The chain couples TRBV27 to TRBJ2-1; a weak D match, TRBD2 (6 bases). CDR1 MNHEY and CDR2 SMNVEV come from the germline V gene (reference sequence). Trimming removed 4 bases at V and 14 bases at J, with 12 bases between. This CDR3 has 11 amino acids. The DNA of the CDR3 is TGTGCCAGCAGTTCGGGACTGAACGAGTTCTTC. Amino acid sequence: CASSSGLNEFF.

V is TRBV9 and J is TRBJ1-2; weak D call: TRBD1 (6 bases). CDR1 and CDR2 (germline): SGDLS, YYNGEE. V was clipped by 0 bases and J by 2 bases, with 14 bases between them. The CDR3 extends over 16 amino acids. The CDR3 reads CASSVDRDPWNYGYTF. Written as DNA, the CDR3 is TGTGCCAGCAGCGTAGACAGGGACCCGTGGAACTATGGCTACACCTTC.

This clone occurred a few times. The rearrangement links TRBV5-1 to TRBJ1-1, with 8 nucleotides matching TRBD1. CDR1 SGHRS and CDR2 YFSETQ come from the germline V gene. The CDR3 sequence is 14 residues long. V gave up 2 bases and J gave up 5 bases; unmatched junction bases: 5. CDR3 bases: TGCGCCAGCAGCTTACAGGGGGGAGGGACTGAAGCTTTCTTT. Its protein product is CASSLQGGGTEAFF.

The chain links TRBV5-6 to TRBJ1-5, with 8 nucleotides matching TRBD1. The ends lost 4 bases at V and 4 bases at J; junction bases unmatched: 7. The CDR3 length is 15 residues. CDR1 is SGHDT and CDR2 is YYEEEE in the germline V gene. CDR3 sequence (DNA): TGTGCCAGCAGCAAACAGGGGGTAAGAAATCAGCCCCAGCATTTT. Protein sequence: CASSKQGVRNQPQHF.

The gene calls are TRBV4-1 and TRBJ2-1; D might be TRBD2 (5 bases). The ends were cut back, 4 bases at V and 0 bases at J, with 10 bases in the middle. The CDR3 is 15 amino acids. Germline V gene sequence: CDR1 MGHRA, CDR2 YSYEKL. As DNA, the CDR3 is TGCGCCAGCAGCCCGAGGGCGAGCTCCTACAATGAGCAGTTCTTC. It encodes CASSPRASSYNEQFF.

This clone was counted only a few times. The chain couples TRBV5-6 to TRBJ1-1, with 9 bases fitting TRBD1. Germline V gene sequence: CDR1 SGHDT, CDR2 YYEEEE. The CDR3 has 14 residues. J lost 3 bases, V lost 2 bases, and 2 bases had no gene match. CDR3 region: CASSFGQGYTEAFF. DNA for the CDR3: TGTGCCAGCAGCTTTGGACAGGGGTACACTGAAGCTTTCTTT.

The rearrangement links TRBV25-1 to TRBJ2-1; D is unclear. V lost 0 bases and J lost 0, with 9 bases in between. The CDR3 spans 16 residues. The germline CDR1 and CDR2 sequences are MGHDK and SYGVNS. The CDR3: CASSEYGQISYNEQFF. The CDR3 nucleotides are TGTGCCAGCAGTGAATATGGTCAGATCTCCTACAATGAGCAGTTCTTC.

V and J are TRBV19 and TRBJ2-2, with 8 nucleotides matching TRBD2. Trimming cost V 2 bases and J 8 bases; bases outside gene matches: 10. This CDR3 has 16 amino acids. CDR1 and CDR2 (germline): LNHDA, SQIVND (reference sequence). CDR3 protein: CASSIRTGGRTGELFF. The CDR3 coding sequence is TGTGCCAGTAGTATAAGGACGGGGGGGCGAACTGGGGAGCTGTTTTTT.

This chain joins TRBV19 and TRBJ2-1; possibly TRBD1 for D (6 bases). Germline V gene lookup returns CDR1 LNHDA and CDR2 SQIVND (reference sequence). The germline V and J ends were trimmed by 1 base and 4 bases, with 11 bases remaining between them. CDR3 size: 15 residues. The CDR3 DNA sequence: TGTGCCAGTAGTATAGTACAGGGCAGGTACAATGAGCAGTTCTTC. Protein sequence: CASSIVQGRYNEQFF. The whole variable domain, remainder taken from reference TRBV19 and TRBJ2-1, is DGGITQSPKYLFRKEGQNVTLSCEQNLNHDAMYWYRQDPGQGLRLIYYSQIVNDFQKGDIAEGYSVSREKKESFPLTVTSAQKNPTAFYLCASSIVQGRYNEQFFGPGTRLTVL.

This chain uses TRBV5-1 with TRBJ2-5, with 8 bases matching TRBD2. Germline CDR1 SGHRS, CDR2 YFSETQ. With 3 bases clipped from V and 2 bases from J, the junction kept 3 bases outside the gene matches. The CDR3 length is 14 residues. The CDR3 DNA sequence: TGCGCCAGCAGCTCCGGCGGGGGGCAAGAGACCCAGTACTTC. As protein: CASSSGGGQETQYF.

V gene TRBV28 combines with J gene TRBJ2-5, with a tentative D call TRBD1 (6 bases). Judging by the DNA end, TRBJ2-7 fits better; the J call may be wrong. There are 13 residues in the CDR3. The germline V gene has CDR1 MDHEN and CDR2 SYDVKM. The CDR3 DNA is TGTGCCAGCAGTTATAAAGGGGGTTACGAGCAGTACTTC. It specifies CASSYKGGYEQYF.

The chain uses TRBV30 and TRBJ1-2; D not certain. Germline-derived CDR1 and CDR2 are GTSNPN and SVGIG (reference sequence). The CDR3 loop spans 15 amino acids. V was pared by 3 bases and J by 1 base, with 15 bases between. In nucleotides, the CDR3 is TGTGCCTGGAGCCACCAACCGACTCTTAACTATGGCTACACCTTC. Amino acid sequence: CAWSHQPTLNYGYTF.

The V gene is TRBV5-1, the J gene TRBJ2-5; 10 bases match TRBD2. Germline V gene sequence: CDR1 SGHRS, CDR2 YFSETQ. This CDR3 comprises 15 residues. V shed 5 bases and J 2 bases; nucleotides not matched to a gene: 6. CDR3 nucleotides: TGCGCCAGCAGGCTAGCGGGGGCCCTTCAAGAGACCCAGTACTTC. Encoded protein: CASRLAGALQETQYF.

This sequence joins TRBV9 and TRBJ2-1; D perhaps matches TRBD2 (6 bases). Germline V gene lookup returns CDR1 SGDLS and CDR2 YYNGEE. V was trimmed by 7 bases and J by 0 bases, leaving 20 bases between them. The length of the CDR3 is 17 residues. CDR3 bases: TGTGCCAGCGGTGAAGGGGCGAGGGGAGGCTCCTACAATGAGCAGTTCTTC. Translated: CASGEGARGGSYNEQFF.